This T cell receptor beta chain was recorded in a study of blood T cell repertoires in COVID-19. Study details: There were acute and convalescent COVID-19 samples, and they came from the United States, Italy and Spain.

The CDR3 totals 16 residues. Germline CDR1 reads ENHRY; CDR2 reads SYGVKD. Germline trimming cut 4 bases from V and 5 bases from J; bases unmatched to any gene: 7. In the original workflow: The assay estimated nucleated cells by amplifying reference gene primers. Only in-frame clones appear in the TCRdb table, and some are missing; sequencing was by immunoSEQ multiplex PCR. V, J and clone size reflect that table, while D and trimming were determined from the DNA. The table records about 46,000 clones, 85% to 90% of them present only once. This clone was detected only once. The sample comprised peripheral blood. This chain connects TRBV10-3 to TRBJ2-7, with TRBD2 matching 14 bases. This TCR derives from a man in his 60s with acute or convalescent COVID-19. The CDR3, as DNA: TGTGCCATCAGTGCCCCCGGGACTAGCGGGAGCCACGAGCAGTACTTC. Its protein product is CAISAPGTSGSHEQYF.